Listed below are T cell receptor beta chains from one sample, sequenced in a study of T cells after yellow fever vaccination. Each CDR3 protein is one row after TCRdb ran MiXCR on the 5' RACE reads. This table has roughly 340,000 distinct CDR3 sequences, 8% to 10% appearing once. The sample was PBMCs, taken on the day of the first yellow fever vaccination. These receptor sequences come from a man younger than 30 who received the YFV17D yellow fever vaccine. Both conserved end residues are part of each CDR3. A D gene is named only where the DNA matches it firmly. Not every row has a clone size; where given, it reads once, few, many or a size class.

length: 11; V: TRBV6-6; size: NA; D: NA; J: TRBJ2-1; DNA: TGTGCCAGCTCTTCGCTAGTGGAGCAGTTCTTC; CDR3: CASSSLVEQFF
length: 14; V: TRBV12-3/TRBV12-4; size: many; D: NA; J: TRBJ1-1; DNA: TGTGCCAGCAGTTTTATGATCAGGAACACTGAAGCTTTCTTT; CDR3: CASSFMIRNTEAFF
length: 15; V: TRBV27; size: NA; D: NA; J: TRBJ2-4; DNA: TGTGCCAGCAGTTCGGGGGAACAGGCGAAAAACATTCAGTACTTC; CDR3: CASSSGEQAKNIQYF
length: 15; V: TRBV7-2; size: few; D: TRBD2; J: TRBJ2-5; DNA: TGTGCCAGCAGCTTAGAACTAGCGGGGGGGCGGACCCAGTACTTC; CDR3: CASSLELAGGRTQYF
length: 14; V: TRBV10-3; size: many; D: NA; J: TRBJ2-1; DNA: TGTGCCATCAAGCAGGGCGGCACCTACAATGAGCAGTTCTTC; CDR3: CAIKQGGTYNEQFF
length: 15; V: TRBV3-1; size: NA; D: NA; J: TRBJ2-1; DNA: TGTGCCAGCAGCCAACCCGGGGATGAGGACAATGAGCAGTTCTTC; CDR3: CASSQPGDEDNEQFF
length: 16; V: TRBV28; size: few; D: NA; J: TRBJ1-2; DNA: TGTGCCAGCAGTATCCGTCCAGGCCTAGAAACCTATGGCTACACCTTC; CDR3: CASSIRPGLETYGYTF
length: 13; V: TRBV9; size: NA; D: TRBD1; J: TRBJ2-1; DNA: TGTGCCAGCAGCGAGGGGACAGGGAATGAGCAGTTCTTC; CDR3: CASSEGTGNEQFF
length: 13; V: TRBV25-1; size: many; D: TRBD2; J: TRBJ2-3; DNA: TGTGCCAGCAGTGATTTGGGGGGGGATACGCAGTATTTT; CDR3: CASSDLGGDTQYF
length: 14; V: TRBV7-2; size: few; D: NA; J: TRBJ1-3; DNA: TGTGCCAGCAGCTTGTACAGGGATGGAAACACCATATATTTT; CDR3: CASSLYRDGNTIYF
length: 14; V: TRBV20-1; size: NA; D: TRBD1; J: TRBJ1-1; DNA: TGCAGTGCTAGAGGCCCGAGGGGACAGGGGCTAGCTTTCTTT; CDR3: CSARGPRGQGLAFF
length: 15; V: TRBV4-1; size: few; D: NA; J: TRBJ1-2; DNA: TGCGCCAGCAGCCAAGACTCGGGCCCCTTGGGGGGCTACACCTTC; CDR3: CASSQDSGPLGGYTF
length: 13; V: TRBV24-1; size: few; D: NA; J: TRBJ1-1; DNA: TGTGCCACCAGTGATAGCCTGAACACTGAAGCTTTCTTT; CDR3: CATSDSLNTEAFF
length: 15; V: TRBV7-6; size: few; D: NA; J: TRBJ1-5; DNA: TGTGCCAGCAGCCAAAGCACAGGACTCAATCAGCCCCAGCATTTT; CDR3: CASSQSTGLNQPQHF
length: 15; V: TRBV30; size: few; D: NA; J: TRBJ2-7; DNA: TGTGCCTGGAGTCGAGAGGGACCCGACCCGTACGAGCAGTACTTC; CDR3: CAWSREGPDPYEQYF
length: 15; V: TRBV7-2; size: few; D: NA; J: TRBJ1-6; DNA: TGTGCCAGCAGCTTAGAAGGACAGAATAATTCACCCCTCCACTTT; CDR3: CASSLEGQNNSPLHF
length: 12; V: TRBV5-6; size: few; D: NA; J: TRBJ2-7; DNA: TGTGCCAGCGCAGGGAGCTCCTACGAGCAGTACTTC; CDR3: CASAGSSYEQYF
length: 14; V: TRBV27; size: many; D: NA; J: TRBJ2-3; DNA: TGTGCCAGCAGGACTAGAACTAGCACAGATACGCAGTATTTT; CDR3: CASRTRTSTDTQYF
length: 14; V: TRBV27; size: NA; D: NA; J: TRBJ2-1; DNA: TGTGCCAGCGGTCACACTGGCTCCTACAATGAGCAGTTCTTC; CDR3: CASGHTGSYNEQFF
length: 16; V: TRBV20-1; size: NA; D: TRBD2; J: TRBJ2-1; DNA: TGCAGTGCTAGAGATCCGCGGGGGGGAGGAGGAAATGAGCAGTTCTTC; CDR3: CSARDPRGGGGNEQFF
length: 17; V: TRBV6-5; size: NA; D: NA; J: TRBJ1-1; DNA: TGTGCCAGCAGTTACCCCCAGGGCCGGGATATGAACACTGAAGCTTTCTTT; CDR3: CASSYPQGRDMNTEAFF
length: 14; V: TRBV5-6; size: NA; D: NA; J: TRBJ2-7; DNA: TGTGCCAGCACATTAGGAGGGGCTCCCTACGAGCAGTACTTC; CDR3: CASTLGGAPYEQYF
length: 14; V: TRBV7-2; size: many; D: TRBD2; J: TRBJ2-5; DNA: TGTGCCAGCAGACCGACTAGCGGGAGCGAGACCCAGTACTTC; CDR3: CASRPTSGSETQYF
length: 15; V: TRBV7-2; size: NA; D: NA; J: TRBJ1-5; DNA: TGTGCCAGCACTCCCACGGCAGGGTTCAATCAGCCCCAGCATTTT; CDR3: CASTPTAGFNQPQHF
length: 14; V: TRBV5-1; size: few; D: NA; J: TRBJ2-3; DNA: TGCGCCAGCAGCACCTCCGTGACCCAGGATACGCAGTATTTT; CDR3: CASSTSVTQDTQYF
length: 12; V: TRBV9; size: many; D: NA; J: TRBJ1-1; DNA: TGTGCCAGCAGCGGTGGCGGTTCTGAAGCTTTCTTT; CDR3: CASSGGGSEAFF
length: 16; V: TRBV7-3; size: NA; D: TRBD1; J: TRBJ1-1; DNA: TGTGCCAGCAGCCTTGGGACAGGGGCTGGGAACACTGAAGCTTTCTTT; CDR3: CASSLGTGAGNTEAFF
length: 15; V: TRBV28; size: NA; D: NA; J: TRBJ2-3; DNA: TGTGCCAGCAGTTCCCTCGGGACGGGCACAGATACGCAGTATTTT; CDR3: CASSSLGTGTDTQYF
length: 12; V: TRBV2; size: NA; D: NA; J: TRBJ2-5; DNA: TGTGCCAGCAGTGAGATGGGAGAGACCCAGTACTTC; CDR3: CASSEMGETQYF
length: 16; V: TRBV20-1; size: NA; D: TRBD2; J: TRBJ2-1; DNA: TGCAGTGCCGCACCCCTCATGCCTAGCGGGAACAATGAGCAGTTCTTC; CDR3: CSAAPLMPSGNNEQFF
length: 15; V: TRBV2; size: few; D: NA; J: TRBJ2-2; DNA: TGTGCCAGCAGAGGACGTCCCGGGGGCACCGGGGAGCTGTTTTTT; CDR3: CASRGRPGGTGELFF
length: 15; V: TRBV7-2; size: NA; D: TRBD2; J: TRBJ2-1; DNA: TGTGCCAGCATCTGGGGGACTAGCGGGGGGAATGAGCAGTTCTTC; CDR3: CASIWGTSGGNEQFF
length: 14; V: TRBV19; size: NA; D: NA; J: TRBJ1-2; DNA: TGTGCCAGTACCCGGGACGGCCGTAACTATGGCTACACCTTC; CDR3: CASTRDGRNYGYTF
length: 14; V: TRBV7-8; size: few; D: NA; J: TRBJ1-3; DNA: TGTGCCAGCAGCGTAGACATATCCGGAAACACCATATATTTT; CDR3: CASSVDISGNTIYF
length: 13; V: TRBV28; size: many; D: NA; J: TRBJ2-5; DNA: TGTGCCAGCAGTTCCAGGAGGCAAGAGACCCAGTACTTC; CDR3: CASSSRRQETQYF
length: 15; V: TRBV5-1; size: few; D: NA; J: TRBJ2-3; DNA: TGCGCCAGCAGCTTAAGGACGGACTTCACAGATACGCAGTATTTT; CDR3: CASSLRTDFTDTQYF
length: 17; V: TRBV23-1; size: NA; D: NA; J: TRBJ2-6; DNA: TGCGCCAGCAGTCAAATCAGGGATGGTGCTGGGGCCAACGTCCTGACTTTC; CDR3: CASSQIRDGAGANVLTF
length: 13; V: TRBV20-1; size: NA; D: TRBD2; J: TRBJ2-5; DNA: TGCAGTGCTTACGGGGGGAGACAAGAGACCCAGTACTTC; CDR3: CSAYGGRQETQYF
length: 18; V: TRBV6-2/TRBV6-3; size: few; D: TRBD1; J: TRBJ1-5; DNA: TGTGCCAGCAGTACCCCCCCGGGACAGCTTTATAGCAATCAGCCCCAGCATTTT; CDR3: CASSTPPGQLYSNQPQHF
length: 18; V: TRBV11-2; size: NA; D: TRBD2; J: TRBJ2-5; DNA: TGTGCCAGCAGCTCCTACCTCAGACTAGCGGGGGGGAAAGAGACCCAGTACTTC; CDR3: CASSSYLRLAGGKETQYF
length: 16; V: TRBV5-1; size: NA; D: TRBD2; J: TRBJ2-3; DNA: TGCGCCAGCAGCTTCCAGCGGGGTGGGGGCACAGATACGCAGTATTTT; CDR3: CASSFQRGGGTDTQYF
length: 14; V: TRBV7-2; size: many; D: TRBD1; J: TRBJ1-5; DNA: TGTGCCAGCAGTTTACGACAGGGTAATCAGCCCCAGCATTTT; CDR3: CASSLRQGNQPQHF
length: 17; V: TRBV4-1; size: NA; D: NA; J: TRBJ2-3; DNA: TGCGCCAGCAGCCAAGAGGAGACCGGCTACCCAGGAGATACGCAGTATTTT; CDR3: CASSQEETGYPGDTQYF